This T cell receptor (beta chain) emerged from a study of cytomegalovirus exposure and HLA in healthy donors. The CDR3 has 13 amino acids. V was pared by 0 bases and J by 4 bases, with 9 bases between. Germline V gene sequence: CDR1 SQVTM, CDR2 ANQGSEA. The PCR was carried out with 60 Vbeta primers and 13 Jbeta primers. Here immunoSEQ multiplex PCR was the method, and the copy in TCRdb shows in-frame clones only, minus some. The sample shows about 300,000 clones, 86% of them seen only once. General study results and limits: Information on immune exposure was restricted to one variable (CMV serostatus). V- and J-gene trimming in TCR beta was tied to a missense DCLRE1C variant by an analysis performed later. Several top significant clusters appeared, in a later analysis, to be linked to common viral pathogens.

Concerning this clone: Its antigen is undetermined.

The sample comprised PBMCs. The sequence was obtained from a man aged 35 to 55 in good health and CMV-seropositive. The chain has TRBV29-1 and TRBJ2-5; tentatively, D is TRBD2 (5 bases). The CDR3 nucleotides read TGCAGCGTTGAAGAGCGGGCATCAGAGACCCAGTACTTC. Its protein product is CSVEERASETQYF.